Listed below are T cell receptor beta chains from one sample, sequenced in a study of chemoradiotherapy in HPV16-positive cancers. The method was immunoSEQ multiplex PCR; TCRdb's version includes in-frame clones alone and lacks a portion of them. The sample shows around 3,000 clones, about 80% of them seen only once. Here the sequenced sample was tumor tissue, taken from a patient who underwent chemoradiotherapy. Receptor source: a human donor with HPV-associated anogenital cancer. Both conserved end residues are part of each CDR3. The order of the fields is V gene, D gene, clone size, J gene, CDR3 protein, CDR3 DNA. D genes are given only for firm matches. The size field is filled for only some rows; it gives once, few, many or a size class.

V gene: TRBV9; D gene: NA; clone size: NA; J gene: TRBJ2-1; CDR3 protein: CASSAVVAQGPQFF; CDR3 DNA: TGTGCCAGCAGCGCGGTGGTAGCGCAGGGTCCGCAGTTCTTC
V gene: TRBV5-4; D gene: NA; clone size: few; J gene: TRBJ1-1; CDR3 protein: CASRRGGNTEAFF; CDR3 DNA: TGTGCCAGCAGGAGGGGGGGGAACACTGAAGCTTTCTTT
V gene: TRBV18; D gene: NA; clone size: once; J gene: TRBJ2-6; CDR3 protein: CASTTSGGSSSTHGANVLTF; CDR3 DNA: TGTGCCAGCACCACGAGTGGGGGGTCCTCGTCGACTCATGGGGCCAACGTCCTGACTTTC
V gene: TRBV4-1; D gene: TRBD1; clone size: NA; J gene: TRBJ2-7; CDR3 protein: CASSRGLDYEQYF; CDR3 DNA: TGCGCCAGCAGCAGGGGGCTTGACTACGAGCAGTACTTC
V gene: TRBV7-2; D gene: NA; clone size: NA; J gene: TRBJ1-6; CDR3 protein: CASSLQTRGQNSPLHF; CDR3 DNA: TGTGCCAGCAGCTTACAAACCAGGGGTCAAAATTCACCCCTCCACTTT
V gene: TRBV25-1; D gene: NA; clone size: NA; J gene: TRBJ1-2; CDR3 protein: CASSEYDAGNYSYTF; CDR3 DNA: TGTGCCAGCAGTGAATATGATGCGGGAAACTATAGCTACACCTTC
V gene: TRBV6-8; D gene: NA; clone size: NA; J gene: TRBJ1-2; CDR3 protein: CASSRSVRSKTYGYTF; CDR3 DNA: TGTGCCAGCAGTCGTAGTGTACGCTCAAAGACCTATGGCTACACCTTC
V gene: TRBV5-1; D gene: NA; clone size: NA; J gene: TRBJ2-1; CDR3 protein: CASSLRGPRNHNEQFF; CDR3 DNA: TGCGCCAGCAGCCTCCGGGGGCCCCGGAACCACAATGAGCAGTTCTTC
V gene: TRBV7-9; D gene: NA; clone size: once; J gene: TRBJ2-7; CDR3 protein: CASSFAGGEQYF; CDR3 DNA: TGTGCCAGCAGCTTTGCTGGGGGCGAGCAGTACTTC
V gene: TRBV19; D gene: NA; clone size: NA; J gene: TRBJ2-4; CDR3 protein: CASSRHRGIQYF; CDR3 DNA: TGTGCCAGTAGTCGCCATAGGGGCATTCAGTACTTC
V gene: TRBV5-1; D gene: NA; clone size: NA; J gene: TRBJ2-3; CDR3 protein: CASSLVGVLLRTDTQYF; CDR3 DNA: TGCGCCAGCAGCTTGGTGGGGGTATTACTGCGTACAGATACGCAGTATTTT
V gene: TRBV2; D gene: TRBD1; clone size: NA; J gene: TRBJ1-1; CDR3 protein: CASKLPDRGTEAFF; CDR3 DNA: TGTGCCAGCAAACTCCCAGACAGGGGCACTGAAGCTTTCTTT
V gene: TRBV12-5; D gene: NA; clone size: NA; J gene: TRBJ1-1; CDR3 protein: CASGLTYLNGNTEAFF; CDR3 DNA: TGTGCTAGTGGATTAACCTACCTGAATGGGAACACTGAAGCTTTCTTT
V gene: TRBV5-5; D gene: TRBD1; clone size: NA; J gene: TRBJ1-2; CDR3 protein: CASSLWTGGNYGYTF; CDR3 DNA: TGTGCCAGCAGCTTATGGACAGGGGGCAACTATGGCTACACCTTC
V gene: TRBV15; D gene: TRBD1; clone size: NA; J gene: TRBJ2-1; CDR3 protein: CATSPRTGAYNEQFF; CDR3 DNA: TGTGCCACCAGCCCTCGGACAGGGGCTTACAATGAGCAGTTCTTC
V gene: TRBV11-2; D gene: NA; clone size: NA; J gene: TRBJ1-4; CDR3 protein: CASSPSTWTESDEKLFF; CDR3 DNA: TGTGCCAGCAGCCCATCAACCTGGACGGAATCCGACGAAAAACTGTTTTTT
V gene: TRBV4-2; D gene: NA; clone size: once; J gene: TRBJ2-3; CDR3 protein: CASSQGRLPRTDTQYF; CDR3 DNA: TGTGCCAGCAGCCAGGGGAGACTTCCCCGCACAGATACGCAGTATTTT
V gene: TRBV29-1; D gene: TRBD1; clone size: NA; J gene: TRBJ1-4; CDR3 protein: CSVGTGTDQGKLFF; CDR3 DNA: TGCAGCGTCGGGACAGGGACGGATCAAGGAAAACTGTTTTTT
V gene: TRBV14; D gene: NA; clone size: once; J gene: TRBJ1-2; CDR3 protein: CASSQTKARGYGYTF; CDR3 DNA: TGTGCCAGCAGCCAGACAAAGGCCAGGGGATATGGCTACACCTTC
V gene: TRBV19; D gene: NA; clone size: NA; J gene: TRBJ1-1; CDR3 protein: CASRVGQSNTEAFF; CDR3 DNA: TGTGCCAGCCGGGTAGGGCAGTCGAACACTGAAGCTTTCTTT
V gene: TRBV11-2; D gene: NA; clone size: NA; J gene: TRBJ2-7; CDR3 protein: CASSLVGGEYEQYF; CDR3 DNA: TGTGCCAGCAGCTTGGTTGGGGGCGAATACGAGCAGTACTTC
V gene: TRBV2; D gene: NA; clone size: NA; J gene: TRBJ2-3; CDR3 protein: CASSEAWGTDTQYF; CDR3 DNA: TGTGCCAGCAGTGAAGCGTGGGGGACAGATACGCAGTATTTT
V gene: TRBV7-3; D gene: NA; clone size: NA; J gene: TRBJ2-2; CDR3 protein: CASSSDRTVGELFF; CDR3 DNA: TGTGCCAGCAGCTCCGACAGGACGGTCGGGGAGCTGTTTTTT
V gene: TRBV4-2; D gene: NA; clone size: NA; J gene: TRBJ1-4; CDR3 protein: CASSQAGFSEKLFF; CDR3 DNA: TGTGCCAGCAGCCAAGCCGGGTTCAGCGAAAAACTGTTTTTT
V gene: TRBV14; D gene: NA; clone size: NA; J gene: TRBJ2-7; CDR3 protein: CAPSSLTGDSYEQYF; CDR3 DNA: TGTGCCCCCAGCTCTCTGACAGGCGATTCCTACGAGCAGTACTTC
V gene: TRBV2; D gene: TRBD2; clone size: NA; J gene: TRBJ2-5; CDR3 protein: CASSEYFAGTRGETQYF; CDR3 DNA: TGTGCCAGCAGTGAATACTTTGCCGGGACTAGAGGAGAGACCCAGTACTTC
V gene: TRBV5-4; D gene: TRBD2; clone size: NA; J gene: TRBJ2-1; CDR3 protein: CASRTSGNNEQFF; CDR3 DNA: TGTGCCAGCCGGACTAGCGGGAACAATGAGCAGTTCTTC
V gene: TRBV5-1; D gene: NA; clone size: few; J gene: TRBJ2-2; CDR3 protein: CASSRDTGELFF; CDR3 DNA: TGCGCCAGCAGCCGGGACACCGGGGAGCTGTTTTTT
V gene: TRBV7-2; D gene: NA; clone size: NA; J gene: TRBJ2-7; CDR3 protein: CASSKNRDYEQYF; CDR3 DNA: TGTGCCAGCAGCAAGAACAGGGACTACGAGCAGTACTTC